Following are 20 T cell receptor beta chains from one sample sequenced in a study of CD8 T cells in Susac syndrome (dated by TCRdb to the late 2010s). The method was the immunoSEQ multiplex PCR assay. RNA was extracted using the RNeasy kit, and about 0.5 to 1 ug of the RNA was reverse transcribed with random hexamers. The public reads were quality trimmed at Q25 with fastp and then assembled into clones with MiXCR by TCRdb, keeping productive beta chains. Each CDR3 protein appears once, grouped with its most common genes and DNA. Across this sample there are roughly 300,000 distinct CDR3 sequences, with 85% seen only once. The ten largest account for approximately 0.11% of the sample. Sequences were obtained from CD8+ T cells from PBMCs. These receptors were collected from a human donor with multiple sclerosis.

This clonotype has a handful of counts. This chain joins TRBV6-2 or TRBV6-3 and TRBJ2-7, with 11 bases identical to TRBD2. The CDR3 is 15 residues long. Germline CDR1 is MNHEY and CDR2 is SVGEGT. Germline trimming cut 5 bases from V and 0 bases from J; bases unmatched to any gene: 3. This chain's CDR3 is CASSPLAGGSYEQYF. The CDR3 bases are TGTGCCAGCAGTCCCCTAGCGGGAGGCTCCTACGAGCAGTACTTC.

The rearrangement links TRBV27 to TRBJ1-2; 8 bases are a match to TRBD1. The J segment lost 6 bases and the V segment lost 2 bases, leaving 14 bases of the junction unmatched. This CDR3 region has 17 residues. From germline, CDR1 is MNHEY and CDR2 SMNVEV (reference sequence). CDR3 coding DNA: TGTGCCAGCAGTTTACAAGACCCATGGACAGGGCCGGATGGCTACACCTTC. Translated, it gives CASSLQDPWTGPDGYTF.

The chain uses TRBV4-2 and TRBJ1-3; maybe TRBD1 (6 bases). The length of the CDR3 is 18 residues. V was pared by 0 bases and J by 0 bases, with 15 bases between. CDR1 is LGHNA, CDR2 YNFKEQ, per germline. For the CDR3, the DNA is TGTGCCAGCAGCCAAGATGGGGGGCGACCCTTCTCTGGAAACACCATATATTTT. This gives the protein CASSQDGGRPFSGNTIYF.

The chain uses TRBV15 and TRBJ2-5; TRBD1 aligns across 8 bases. CDR3 length: 15 residues. V gave up 4 bases and J gave up 4 bases; unmatched junction bases: 8. Germline CDR1 reads LNHNV; CDR2 reads YYDKDF (reference sequence). Here the CDR3 reads CATSTNRGRGETQYF. The CDR3 coding sequence is TGTGCCACCAGCACGAACAGGGGGAGAGGAGAGACCCAGTACTTC.

The chain combines TRBV4-1 with TRBJ2-1, with TRBD2 identical over 7 bases. Germline V gene sequence: CDR1 MGHRA, CDR2 YSYEKL. CDR3 length: 15 amino acids. V shed 0 bases and J 7 bases; nucleotides not matched to a gene: 6. CDR3 nucleotide sequence: TGCGCCAGCAGCCAAGATAGGGCTAGCGGAAATGAGCAGTTCTTC. Protein product: CASSQDRASGNEQFF.

The chain combines TRBV7-2 with TRBJ1-5, with D possibly being TRBD1 (6 bases). Germline V gives CDR1 SGHTA, CDR2 FQGNSA. CDR3 size: 17 residues. Trimming shortened V by 0 bases and J by 0 bases, and 12 bases separated the two germline ends. The CDR3 protein is CASSLAGAGGSNQPQHF. As DNA, the CDR3 is TGTGCCAGCAGCTTAGCGGGGGCGGGGGGTAGCAATCAGCCCCAGCATTTT.

This chain connects TRBV30 to TRBJ2-1, with D possibly matching TRBD2 (5 bases). CDR1 is GTSNPN and CDR2 is SVGIG in the germline V gene (reference sequence). The CDR3 has 11 residues. Trimming took 4 bases from V and 10 from J, leaving 11 bases between them. The CDR3 sequence is CAWTAGQEQFF. The DNA for the CDR3 is TGTGCCTGGACCGCGGGCCAAGAGCAGTTCTTC. Full variable domain (outside the CDR3, taken from reference TRBV30 and TRBJ2-1): SQTIHQWPATLVQPVGSPLSLECTVEGTSNPNLYWYRQAAGRGLQLLFYSVGIGQISSEVPQNLSASRPQDRQFILSSKKLLLSDSGFYLCAWTAGQEQFFGPGTRLTVL.

J is TRBJ2-5 and V is TRBV7-2, with D maybe TRBD2 (5 bases). V was cut by 5 bases and J by 5 bases, with 15 bases left in between. This CDR3 is 14 amino acids long. Germline V gene data show CDR1 as SGHTA and CDR2 as FQGNSA. The CDR3 here is CASSERVTRETQYF. As DNA, the CDR3 is TGTGCCAGCAGCGAAAGGGTTACTAGGGAGACCCAGTACTTC.

This chain links TRBV27 with TRBJ1-1; no firm D call. V was trimmed by 6 bases and J by 8 bases, leaving 16 bases between them. Germline lookup yields CDR1 MNHEY and CDR2 SMNVEV (reference sequence). The CDR3 is made up of 13 amino acids. For the CDR3, the DNA is TGTGCCAGCAGCTCCAGCCTCGCGGCAGAAGCTTTCTTT. Translating gives CASSSSLAAEAFF.

This clonotype occurred once. This chain joins TRBV5-1 and TRBJ1-2; TRBD1 is a possible D gene (5 bases). Trimming stripped 3 bases from V and 1 base from J, with 16 bases between. CDR1 and CDR2 (germline): SGHRS, YFSETQ. The CDR3 covers 16 residues. In nucleotides, the CDR3 is TGCGCCAGCAGCTCTGGGCCAACAGGATTTAACTATGGCTACACCTTC. Amino acids: CASSSGPTGFNYGYTF.

The chain combines TRBV6-1 with TRBJ2-6; D call uncertain. Germline V gene sequence: CDR1 MNHNS, CDR2 SASEGT. CDR3 length: 16 residues. V was pared by 1 base and J by 0 bases, with 7 bases between. CDR3: CASSEGIFSGANVLTF. The CDR3 bases are TGTGCCAGCAGTGAAGGGATCTTCTCTGGGGCCAACGTCCTGACTTTC.

This clonotype was detected once. The genes are TRBV4-1 and TRBJ1-1; 7 bases map to TRBD1. Germline V gene data show CDR1 as MGHRA and CDR2 as YSYEKL. Losses at the gene ends were 4 bases for V and 3 bases for J; bases not matched to a gene: 2. This CDR3 spans 13 amino acids. This CDR3 reads CASSLGTDTEAFF. DNA of the CDR3: TGCGCCAGCAGCCTTGGGACAGACACTGAAGCTTTCTTT.

The rearrangement uses TRBV7-4 and TRBJ2-1; 7 nucleotides agree with TRBD2. Germline V CDR1 and CDR2: SGHVT, SQSDAQ. This CDR3 has 22 amino acids. J gave up 5 bases and V 1 base, and 26 bases lay outside the gene matches. The CDR3 nucleotides are TGTGCCAGCAGCTTAGTGTTCGTGACTAGCAGTCGCCAAGTCTTCGGCCACAATGAGCAGTTCTTC. Translated, it gives CASSLVFVTSSRQVFGHNEQFF.

This clonotype was counted a single time. CDR3 bases: TGTGCCAGCAGCTTAGGGCGGATTCAAGGACTAGCGGGAGGGCCAGATACGCAGTATTTT. Residues: CASSLGRIQGLAGGPDTQYF. The chain recombines TRBV13 with TRBJ2-3, with 15 bases lining up with TRBD2. Trimming took 0 bases from V and 4 from J; bases not matched to a gene: 11. Germline CDR1 PRHDT, CDR2 FYEKMQ (reference sequence). This CDR3 has 20 residues.

About this clonotype: An end of the junction does not agree with germline; a read error may underlie this. The rearrangement links TRBV4-1 to TRBJ2-1; 10 bases are a match to TRBD2. The CDR3 length is 17 residues. The germline V gene encodes CDR1 MGHRA and CDR2 YSYEKL. The CDR3 DNA follows: TGCGCCGGCAGCCAAGAGCCCCCTGGGGGACTAGCGATCGAGCAGTTCTTC. It codes for CAGSQEPPGGLAIEQFF.

V gene TRBV27 combines with J gene TRBJ2-6, with a tentative D call TRBD1 (6 bases). Germline loops: CDR1 MNHEY, CDR2 SMNVEV (reference sequence). The CDR3 spans 16 residues. Trimming shortened V by 9 bases and J by 4 bases, and 19 bases separated the two germline ends. CDR3 amino acids: CASFPGHRTGANVLTF. As DNA, the CDR3 is TGTGCCAGTTTTCCGGGACACCGAACCGGGGCCAACGTCCTGACTTTC.

Only one count was recorded for this clonotype. V is TRBV20-1 and J is TRBJ1-6, with D unclear. V gave up 6 bases and J gave up 9 bases, with 15 bases separating them. The CDR3 length is 13 residues. Germline V gene lookup returns CDR1 DFQATT and CDR2 SNEGSKA (reference sequence). CDR3 region: CSALDTLRSPLHF. The CDR3 DNA sequence: TGCAGTGCCCTAGACACGTTGCGTTCACCCCTCCACTTT.

The chain carries TRBV29-1 and TRBJ2-1; 13 bases are shared with TRBD2. V was pared by 7 bases and J by 3 bases, with 3 bases of the junction left unmatched. This CDR3 region has 14 residues. Germline V CDR1 and CDR2: SQVTM, ANQGSEA. The DNA of the CDR3 is TGCAGCGGCCGGACTAGCGGGAGCTACAATGAGCAGTTCTTC. Translating gives CSGRTSGSYNEQFF.

The V and J genes are TRBV7-9 and TRBJ2-7; no clear D gene. CDR1 and CDR2 from the germline V gene are SEHNR and FQNEAQ (reference sequence). The CDR3 totals 13 residues. V gave up 4 bases and J gave up 4 bases, with 11 bases separating them. The CDR3 DNA follows: TGTGCCAGCAGCTCCCCCTCAACGTACGAGCAGTACTTC. This translates into CASSSPSTYEQYF.

The chain joins TRBV5-1 to TRBJ1-1, with 8 bases lining up with TRBD1. The CDR3 runs to 16 residues. From germline, CDR1 is SGHRS and CDR2 YFSETQ. V lost 3 bases, J lost 1 base, and 8 bases stayed unmatched. As DNA, the CDR3 is TGCGCCAGCAGCTATACAGGGGGAGGGCGGAACACTGAAGCTTTCTTT. It encodes CASSYTGGGRNTEAFF.